Below, one TCR beta chain is given with its context. Its specificity is not known. This sample stems from a study of OX40 agonist ivuxolimab in advanced cancers. Only in-frame clones appear in the TCRdb table, and some are missing; sequencing was by immunoSEQ multiplex PCR. The table lists 55,000 to 75,000 clones, 86% of them singletons. Notes on the study in general: Researchers report that CD8+ T cells had, on average, more expanded clones than CD4+.

CDR1 and CDR2 from the germline V gene are ENHRY and SYGVKD. The V gene lost 0 bases and the J gene lost 5 bases, with 13 bases spanning the gap. This CDR3 contains 15 residues. This chain connects TRBV10-3 to TRBJ1-1; D unresolved. This specimen consisted of CD4+ or CD8+ T cells sorted from blood, obtained in a trial of the OX40 agonist ivuxolimab. The TCR comes from an adult with an advanced solid tumor such as melanoma, head and neck, liver or kidney cancer. CDR3 sequence reads: CAISESETAVTEAFF. The CDR3 DNA sequence: TGTGCCATCAGTGAGTCGGAGACGGCCGTGACTGAAGCTTTCTTT.